This T cell receptor (beta chain) was profiled in a study of PD-1 blockade in classical Hodgkin lymphoma. J gave up 6 bases and V 0 bases, and 4 bases lay outside the gene matches. CDR1 is LGHNA, CDR2 YNFKEQ, per germline. The CDR3 is 15 residues long. Each of the patients experienced relapse following autologous stem cell transplantation, and their brentuximab vedotin exposure differed. The method was immunoSEQ multiplex PCR; TCRdb's version includes in-frame clones alone and lacks a portion of them. The data hold 55,000 to 65,000 clones, with 75% to 90% observed a single time. Sequences were derived from peripheral blood mononuclear cells (PBMCs), sampled at baseline. This TCR came from a human donor with classical Hodgkin lymphoma. The chain uses TRBV4-2 and TRBJ1-2; 10 nucleotides line up with TRBD1. The chain's CDR3 is CASSQEMGQGHGYTF. In nucleotides, the CDR3 is TGTGCCAGCAGCCAAGAAATGGGACAGGGGCATGGCTACACCTTC.